This T cell receptor (beta chain) was obtained from a study of shared clonotypes between healthy human individuals. Study-wide findings and caveats: It was the few donors that limited the genetic and exposure-history diversity represented. Among non-shared clonotypes, generation probabilities were lower than among those shared by all four donors. Of the naive CD4 clonotypes, around 4.8% were shared across a handful of donors.

CD45RO-negative cells were positively selected for CCR7, leaving out terminally differentiated effector memory CD45RA+ cells. Of note for this clone: The antigen is undetermined.

V shed 6 bases and J 3 bases; nucleotides not matched to a gene: 7. The CDR3 length is 14 residues. Germline lookup yields CDR1 MNHEY and CDR2 SVGAGI. The deep-level immunoSEQ assay was used. Here immunoSEQ multiplex PCR was the method, and the copy in TCRdb shows in-frame clones only, minus some. Found here are some 2.1 million clones, around 95% of them singletons; the top ten hold approximately 1.6%. The sample comprised naive CD8+ T cells from PBMCs. This clonotype originated in a young man in good health. Some clones in this sample may be carry-over from other donors' samples. The chain combines TRBV6-5 with TRBJ1-1; TRBD1 matches at 7 bases. DNA for the CDR3: TGTGCCAGCAGGATGACAGGGTTGGACACTGAAGCTTTCTTT. Its protein product is CASRMTGLDTEAFF.